One sample yielded the 10 T cell receptor beta chains listed below, sequenced in a study of graft-versus-host responses after intestinal transplantation. Sequencing used immunoSEQ multiplex PCR; TCRdb keeps in-frame clones, though not all of them. The table has approximately 110,000 clones, just under 95% seen once. Their antigens are not known. Source: unstimulated CD8+ T cells sorted from spleen or lymph node cells, taken before transplant. These receptors originate from a human donor who was the organ donor for an intestinal transplant.

The V and J genes are TRBV7-9 and TRBJ2-5, with 8 bases lining up with TRBD1. Germline V CDR1 and CDR2: SEHNR, FQNEAQ (reference sequence). The CDR3 extends over 14 amino acids. Germline trimming cut 5 bases from V and 4 bases from J; bases unmatched to any gene: 6. The CDR3 region has the DNA TGTGCCAGCAGCCCGTGGACAGGGACAGAGACCCAGTACTTC. Residues: CASSPWTGTETQYF.

In DNA, the CDR3 is TGTGCCAGCAGTTTCAACTCCTACGAGCAGTACTTC. Protein sequence: CASSFNSYEQYF. The rearrangement joins TRBV28 to TRBJ2-7, with unresolved D. CDR1 and CDR2 (germline): MDHEN, SYDVKM. Deletions cut 3 bases from V and 0 bases from J, with 3 bases between. This CDR3 comprises 12 residues.

The chain uses TRBV7-9 and TRBJ1-4; a possible D gene is TRBD1 (5 bases). V was cut by 6 bases and J by 7 bases, with 15 bases left in between. The CDR3 runs 14 residues. In germline, CDR1 is SEHNR, CDR2 FQNEAQ (reference sequence). The CDR3 DNA sequence: TGTGCCAGCAGTGAGGGTGGCGGGGGTGAAAAACTGTTTTTT. As protein: CASSEGGGGEKLFF.

The chain recombines TRBV6-6 with TRBJ1-1, with D possibly matching TRBD1 (5 bases). Germline loops: CDR1 MNHNY, CDR2 SVGAGI (reference sequence). V lost 0 bases, J lost 4 bases, and 12 bases lay in between. The CDR3 is made up of 15 amino acids. CDR3 bases: TGTGCCAGCAGTTACTCAGAGGGGAGAGGCACTGAAGCTTTCTTT. It yields the protein CASSYSEGRGTEAFF.

V usage is TRBV13 and J usage is TRBJ1-3; the D is unclear. The V gene lost 4 bases and the J gene lost 0 bases, with 13 bases spanning the gap. This CDR3 contains 16 residues. The V gene's germline CDR1 is PRHDT and CDR2 FYEKMQ (reference sequence). This CDR3 is CASSSTDSDSGNTIYF. The DNA of the CDR3 is TGTGCCAGCAGCTCCACTGACTCAGACTCTGGAAACACCATATATTTT.

This sequence joins TRBV9 and TRBJ2-3; 15 bases line up with TRBD2. V was clipped by 0 bases and J by 2 bases; unmatched bases: 4. This CDR3 contains 18 residues. Germline V CDR1 and CDR2: SGDLS, YYNGEE. The CDR3 coding sequence is TGTGCCAGCAGCGTAGAGGGGACTAGCGGGAGGCCCACAGATACGCAGTATTTT. This sequence encodes CASSVEGTSGRPTDTQYF.

V gene TRBV28 combines with J gene TRBJ2-7, with 14 bases lining up with TRBD2. The CDR3 spans 16 residues. Germline loops: CDR1 MDHEN, CDR2 SYDVKM. Losses at the gene ends were 4 bases for V and 5 bases for J; bases not matched to a gene: 7. The CDR3 DNA sequence: TGTGCCAGCAGTTCCCCGAGGGGACTAGCGGGAGACGAGCAGTACTTC. Encoded protein: CASSSPRGLAGDEQYF.

The J gene is TRBJ2-5, the V gene TRBV6-1; maybe TRBD2 (5 bases). The CDR3 contains 14 residues. Trimming stripped 7 bases from V and 4 bases from J, with 16 bases between. Germline V lookup: CDR1 MNHNS, CDR2 SASEGT. DNA for the CDR3: TGTGCCAGCATCGGCCAGGACGAGGGAGAGACCCAGTACTTC. It is translated as CASIGQDEGETQYF.

This chain uses TRBV4-3 with TRBJ2-3, with TRBD2 matching 10 bases. This CDR3 region has 15 residues. V trimming: 0 bases; J trimming: 5 bases; junction bases outside the gene matches: 2. Germline assignment: CDR1 LGHNA and CDR2 YSLEER. Here the CDR3 reads CASSQESGREDTQYF. CDR3 coding DNA: TGCGCCAGCAGCCAAGAGAGCGGGAGGGAAGATACGCAGTATTTT.

V and J are TRBV2 and TRBJ2-5; D is undetermined. V was cut by 6 bases and J by 5 bases, with 10 bases left in between. Germline V gene sequence: CDR1 SNHLY, CDR2 FYNNEI. There are 12 residues in the CDR3. CDR3 protein: CASRYSKETQYF. The CDR3 bases are TGTGCCAGCAGATACAGTAAGGAGACCCAGTACTTC.